Sequencing of this T cell receptor beta chain was carried out in a study of beta chain features in type 1 diabetes. Study outcomes and limitations: Shorter TCRB CDR3s, moderately but significantly so, were found in Type 1 diabetes patients in all four CD4+ subsets. Within patients, naive, central memory and Treg TCRB repertoires seemed more similar than within healthy donors.

As every portion of the isolated RNA was reverse transcribed, the sequencing read expressed TCRB transcripts. The data were produced by immunoSEQ multiplex PCR, yet TCRdb's version contains in-frame clones alone and is incomplete. Of around 320,000 clones in the sample, 14% were seen once. As concerns this clone: Its specificity is unknown.

Germline lookup yields CDR1 LNHDA and CDR2 SQIVND (reference sequence). The length of the CDR3 is 16 residues. V shed 4 bases, J shed 4 bases, and the junction held 5 bases outside the gene matches. The sequencing input was central memory CD4+ T cells from blood. The sequence derives from a man aged 25-45 years in good health. The chain employs TRBV19 and TRBJ1-5; 12 positions agree with TRBD1. The CDR3: CASSSPGQGANQPQHF. Here the CDR3 DNA reads TGTGCCAGTAGTAGCCCGGGACAGGGGGCGAATCAGCCCCAGCATTTT.